This entry concerns a single TCR beta chain. CDR3 size: 14 residues. With V trimmed by 4 bases and J by 1 base, 4 bases remained unmatched. The germline V gene encodes CDR1 SGHRS and CDR2 YFSETQ. This sample is part of a study of blood T cell repertoires in COVID-19. Study details: Acute and convalescent COVID-19 specimens originated in the United States, Italy and Spain. The analysed material was cDNA or gDNA that came from T cells, B-cell-depleted T cells, or PBMCs.

Authors' processing steps: Reference gene primer amplification in the assay estimated nucleated cell counts. Some clones are missing from TCRdb's copy, which holds only in-frame ones; the method was immunoSEQ multiplex PCR. The DNA was the basis for D and trimming; V, J and clone size are from that table. This table has around 190,000 clones, about 70% appearing once. V gene TRBV5-1 combines with J gene TRBJ2-7; 8 nucleotides align to TRBD1. Sequencing was carried out using peripheral blood. The clonotype comes from a woman in her forties or fifties with active or convalescent COVID-19. CDR3 loop: CASSRGDRSYEQYF. The CDR3 DNA reads TGCGCCAGCAGCAGAGGGGACAGGTCCTACGAGCAGTACTTC.